This TCR beta chain was captured in a study of regulatory T cells in long-lasting Graves disease. Study-level information: Positivity for TSH receptor antibodies plus over 5 years of antithyroid drugs meant persistent Graves' disease.

As concerns this clonotype: The antigen is undetermined.

Construction of TCR beta libraries relied on iRepertoire HTBI primers and on Arm-PCR targeting CDR3 regions. TCRdb re-derived calls from the multiplex PCR reads in MiXCR, one entry per CDR3 protein. This sample has 650,000 to 700,000 distinct CDR3 sequences, with 30% found just once. V lost 3 bases and J 8 bases, leaving 19 bases between the germline ends. CDR1 is SGHNT and CDR2 is YENEEA in the germline V gene. The CDR3 has 16 residues. Described time point: persistent/refractory GD, antithyroid drugs over 5 years with positive TRAb. Extracted PBMC RNA gave rise to the TCR library. Per American Thyroid Association guidelines, Graves' disease was diagnosed. A volume of about 9 milliliters of peripheral blood was collected in EDTA tubes. General observations from the study: Preferential use of TRBV28, TRBJ1-2 and TRBJ2-5 was seen in persistent disease.

The source was peripheral blood mononuclear cells (PBMCs), collected when the disease was refractory, from a patient treated with antithyroid drugs. The chain links TRBV11-3 to TRBJ2-2; D perhaps matches TRBD1 (7 bases). The TCR comes from a female donor with Graves disease. The DNA for the CDR3 is TGTGCCAGCAGCTTCTTCCGACAGGGAGGAGCTGGGGAGCTGTTTTTT. Amino acid sequence: CASSFFRQGGAGELFF.